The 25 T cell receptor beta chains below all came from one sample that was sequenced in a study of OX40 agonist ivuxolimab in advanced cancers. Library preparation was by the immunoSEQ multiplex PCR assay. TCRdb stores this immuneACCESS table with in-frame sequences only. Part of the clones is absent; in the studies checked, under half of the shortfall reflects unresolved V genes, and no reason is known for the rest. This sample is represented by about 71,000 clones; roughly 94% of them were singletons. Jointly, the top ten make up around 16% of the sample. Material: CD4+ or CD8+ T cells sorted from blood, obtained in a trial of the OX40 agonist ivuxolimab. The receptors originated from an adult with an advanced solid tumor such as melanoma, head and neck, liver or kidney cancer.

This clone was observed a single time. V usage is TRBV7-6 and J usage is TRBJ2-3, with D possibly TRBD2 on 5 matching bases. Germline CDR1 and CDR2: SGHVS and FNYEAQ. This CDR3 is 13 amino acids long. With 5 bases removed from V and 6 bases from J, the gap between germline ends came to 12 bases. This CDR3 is CASSPGVSDTQYF. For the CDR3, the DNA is TGTGCCAGCAGCCCCGGGGTGTCGGATACGCAGTATTTT.

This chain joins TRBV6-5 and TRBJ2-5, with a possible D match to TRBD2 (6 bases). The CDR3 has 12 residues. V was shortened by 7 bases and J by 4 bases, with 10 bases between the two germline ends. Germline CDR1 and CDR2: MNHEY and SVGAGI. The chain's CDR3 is CASTQGGETQYF. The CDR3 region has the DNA TGTGCCAGCACTCAGGGAGGAGAGACCCAGTACTTC.

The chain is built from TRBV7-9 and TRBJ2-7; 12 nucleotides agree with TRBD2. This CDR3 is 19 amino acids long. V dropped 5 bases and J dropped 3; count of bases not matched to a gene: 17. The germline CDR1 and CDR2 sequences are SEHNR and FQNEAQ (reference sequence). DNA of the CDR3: TGTGCCAGCAGCCCCCTCTATGGACTAGCGGGATTGGACTTCTACGAGCAGTACTTC. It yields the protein CASSPLYGLAGLDFYEQYF. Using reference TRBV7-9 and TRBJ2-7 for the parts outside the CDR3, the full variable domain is DTGVSQNPRHKITKRGQNVTFRCDPISEHNRLYWYRQTLGQGPEFLTYFQNEAQLEKSRLLSDRFSAERPKGSFSTLEIQRTEQGDSAMYLCASSPLYGLAGLDFYEQYFGPGTRLTVT.

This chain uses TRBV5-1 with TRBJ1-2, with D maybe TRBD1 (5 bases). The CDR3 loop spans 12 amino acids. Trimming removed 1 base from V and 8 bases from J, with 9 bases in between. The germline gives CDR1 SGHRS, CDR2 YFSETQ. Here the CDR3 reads CASSLNQGGYTF. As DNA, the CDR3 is TGCGCCAGCAGCTTGAATCAGGGAGGCTACACCTTC.

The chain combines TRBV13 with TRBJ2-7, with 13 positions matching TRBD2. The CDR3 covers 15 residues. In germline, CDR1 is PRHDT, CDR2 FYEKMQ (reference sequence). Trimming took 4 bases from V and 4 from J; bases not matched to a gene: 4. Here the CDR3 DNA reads TGTGCCAGCAGCTCTGGACTAGCGGGGGAGTACGAGCAGTACTTC. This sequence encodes CASSSGLAGEYEQYF. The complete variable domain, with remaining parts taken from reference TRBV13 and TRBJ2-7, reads AAGVIQSPRHLIKEKRETATLKCYPIPRHDTVYWYQQGPGQDPQFLISFYEKMQSDKGSIPDRFSAQQFSDYHSELNMSSLELGDSALYFCASSSGLAGEYEQYFGPGTRLTVT.

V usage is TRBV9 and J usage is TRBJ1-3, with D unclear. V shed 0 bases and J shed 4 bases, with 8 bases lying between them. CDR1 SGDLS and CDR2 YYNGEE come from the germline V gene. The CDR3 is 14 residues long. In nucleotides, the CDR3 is TGTGCCAGCAGCGTAGGGGCAGTGGGAAACACCATATATTTT. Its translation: CASSVGAVGNTIYF.

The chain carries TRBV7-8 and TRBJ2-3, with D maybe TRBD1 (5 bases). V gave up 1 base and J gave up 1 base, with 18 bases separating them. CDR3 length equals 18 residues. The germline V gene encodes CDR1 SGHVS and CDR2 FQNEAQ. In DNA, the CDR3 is TGTGCCAGCAGCTTAGGTTGGATAGGGGATGACGGCACAGATACGCAGTATTTT. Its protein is CASSLGWIGDDGTDTQYF.

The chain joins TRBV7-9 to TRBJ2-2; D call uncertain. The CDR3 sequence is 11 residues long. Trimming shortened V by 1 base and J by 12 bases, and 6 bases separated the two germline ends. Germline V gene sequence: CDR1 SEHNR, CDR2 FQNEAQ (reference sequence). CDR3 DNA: TGTGCCAGCAGCTTAGGCCGGCAGCTGTTTTTT. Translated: CASSLGRQLFF. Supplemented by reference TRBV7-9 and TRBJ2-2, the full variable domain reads DTGVSQNPRHKITKRGQNVTFRCDPISEHNRLYWYRQTLGQGPEFLTYFQNEAQLEKSRLLSDRFSAERPKGSFSTLEIQRTEQGDSAMYLCASSLGRQLFFGEGSRLTVL.

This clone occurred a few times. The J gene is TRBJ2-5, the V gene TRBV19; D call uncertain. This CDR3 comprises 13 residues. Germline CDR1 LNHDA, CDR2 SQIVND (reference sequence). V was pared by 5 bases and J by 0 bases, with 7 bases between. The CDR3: CASSARDQETQYF. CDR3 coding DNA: TGTGCCAGTAGTGCCCGGGACCAAGAGACCCAGTACTTC. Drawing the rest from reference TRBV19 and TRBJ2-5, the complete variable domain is DGGITQSPKYLFRKEGQNVTLSCEQNLNHDAMYWYRQDPGQGLRLIYYSQIVNDFQKGDIAEGYSVSREKKESFPLTVTSAQKNPTAFYLCASSARDQETQYFGPGTRLLVL.

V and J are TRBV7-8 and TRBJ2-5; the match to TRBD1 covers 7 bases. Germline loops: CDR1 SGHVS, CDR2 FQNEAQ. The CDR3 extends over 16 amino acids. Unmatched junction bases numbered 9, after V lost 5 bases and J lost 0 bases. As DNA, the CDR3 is TGTGCCAGCAGCCCCCCGGGACAGATGTACCAAGAGACCCAGTACTTC. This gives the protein CASSPPGQMYQETQYF.

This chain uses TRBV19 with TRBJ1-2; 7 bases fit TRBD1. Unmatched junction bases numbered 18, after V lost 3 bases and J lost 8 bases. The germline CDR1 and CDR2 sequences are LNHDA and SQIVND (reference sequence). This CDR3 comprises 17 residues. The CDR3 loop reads CASSIPPNDREGGGYTF. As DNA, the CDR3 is TGTGCCAGTAGTATTCCGCCTAACGACAGGGAGGGCGGAGGCTACACCTTC. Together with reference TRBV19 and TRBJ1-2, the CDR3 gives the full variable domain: DGGITQSPKYLFRKEGQNVTLSCEQNLNHDAMYWYRQDPGQGLRLIYYSQIVNDFQKGDIAEGYSVSREKKESFPLTVTSAQKNPTAFYLCASSIPPNDREGGGYTFGSGTRLTVV.

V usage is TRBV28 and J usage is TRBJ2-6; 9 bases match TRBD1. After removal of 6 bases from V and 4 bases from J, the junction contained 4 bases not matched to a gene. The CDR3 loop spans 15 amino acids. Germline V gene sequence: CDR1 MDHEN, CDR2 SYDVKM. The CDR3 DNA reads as TGTGCCAGCAGCCGGGACAGGGTCGGGGCCAACGTCCTGACTTTC. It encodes CASSRDRVGANVLTF.

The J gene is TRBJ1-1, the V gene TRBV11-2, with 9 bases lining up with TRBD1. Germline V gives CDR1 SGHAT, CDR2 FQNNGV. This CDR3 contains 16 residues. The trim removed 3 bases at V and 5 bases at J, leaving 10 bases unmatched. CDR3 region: CASSFPGQGRWTEAFF. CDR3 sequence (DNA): TGTGCCAGCAGCTTCCCGGGACAGGGACGATGGACTGAAGCTTTCTTT.

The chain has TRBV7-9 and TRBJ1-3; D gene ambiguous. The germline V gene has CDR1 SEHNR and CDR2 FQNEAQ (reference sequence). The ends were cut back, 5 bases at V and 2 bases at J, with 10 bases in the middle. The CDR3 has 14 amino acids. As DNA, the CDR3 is TGTGCCAGCAGCCCCCCTGGGGCTGGAAACACCATATATTTT. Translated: CASSPPGAGNTIYF. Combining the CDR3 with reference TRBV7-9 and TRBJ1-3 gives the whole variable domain DTGVSQNPRHKITKRGQNVTFRCDPISEHNRLYWYRQTLGQGPEFLTYFQNEAQLEKSRLLSDRFSAERPKGSFSTLEIQRTEQGDSAMYLCASSPPGAGNTIYFGEGSWLTVV.

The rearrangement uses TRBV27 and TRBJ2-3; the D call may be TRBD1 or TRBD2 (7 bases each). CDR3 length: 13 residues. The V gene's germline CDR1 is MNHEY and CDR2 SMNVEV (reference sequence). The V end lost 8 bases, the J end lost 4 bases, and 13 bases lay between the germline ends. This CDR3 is CASGQGGADTQYF. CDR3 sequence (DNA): TGTGCCAGCGGGCAGGGGGGGGCAGATACGCAGTATTTT.

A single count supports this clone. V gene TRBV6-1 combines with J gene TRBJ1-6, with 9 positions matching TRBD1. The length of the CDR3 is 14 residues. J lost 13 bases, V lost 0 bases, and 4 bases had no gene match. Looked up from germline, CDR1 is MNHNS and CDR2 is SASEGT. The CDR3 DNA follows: TGTGCCAGCAGTGAAGCGGGACAGGGAAGGCCCCTCCACTTT. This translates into CASSEAGQGRPLHF.

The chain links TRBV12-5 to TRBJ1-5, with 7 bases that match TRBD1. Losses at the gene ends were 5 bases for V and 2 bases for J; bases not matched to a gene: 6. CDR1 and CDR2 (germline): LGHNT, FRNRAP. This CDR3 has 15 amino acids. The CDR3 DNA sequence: TGTGCTAGTGGTGAGGGGGCATGGCGCAATCAGCCCCAGCATTTT. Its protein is CASGEGAWRNQPQHF.

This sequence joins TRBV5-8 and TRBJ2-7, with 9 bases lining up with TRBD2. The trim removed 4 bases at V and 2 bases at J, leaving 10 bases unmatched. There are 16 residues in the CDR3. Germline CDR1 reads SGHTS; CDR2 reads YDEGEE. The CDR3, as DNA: TGTGCCAGCAGCAACCTTCTGGCGGGAGGGACCTACGAGCAGTACTTC. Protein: CASSNLLAGGTYEQYF.

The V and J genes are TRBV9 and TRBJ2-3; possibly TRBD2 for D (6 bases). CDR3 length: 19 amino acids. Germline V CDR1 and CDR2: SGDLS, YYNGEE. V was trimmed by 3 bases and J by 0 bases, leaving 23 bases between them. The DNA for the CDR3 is TGTGCCAGCAGCGCGAGATCCGAGATTATGGCGGGGAGCACAGATACGCAGTATTTT. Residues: CASSARSEIMAGSTDTQYF.

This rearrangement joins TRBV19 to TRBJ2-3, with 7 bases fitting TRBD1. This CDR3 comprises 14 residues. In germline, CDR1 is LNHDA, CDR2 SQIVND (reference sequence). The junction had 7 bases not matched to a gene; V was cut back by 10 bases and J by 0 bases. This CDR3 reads CATTGLYSTDTQYF. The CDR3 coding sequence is TGTGCCACGACAGGGCTTTACAGCACAGATACGCAGTATTTT. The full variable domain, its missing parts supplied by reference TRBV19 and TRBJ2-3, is DGGITQSPKYLFRKEGQNVTLSCEQNLNHDAMYWYRQDPGQGLRLIYYSQIVNDFQKGDIAEGYSVSREKKESFPLTVTSAQKNPTAFYLCATTGLYSTDTQYFGPGTRLTVL.

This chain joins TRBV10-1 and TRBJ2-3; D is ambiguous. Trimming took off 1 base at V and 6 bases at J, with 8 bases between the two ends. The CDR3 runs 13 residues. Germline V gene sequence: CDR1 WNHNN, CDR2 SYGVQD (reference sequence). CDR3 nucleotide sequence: TGCGCCAGCAGTGAGTTCTCTGGCGATACGCAGTATTTT. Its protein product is CASSEFSGDTQYF.

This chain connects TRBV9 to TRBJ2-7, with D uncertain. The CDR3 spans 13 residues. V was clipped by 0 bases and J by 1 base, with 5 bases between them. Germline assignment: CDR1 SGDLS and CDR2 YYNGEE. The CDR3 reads CASSVGPSYEQYF. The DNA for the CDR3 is TGTGCCAGCAGCGTAGGTCCTTCCTACGAGCAGTACTTC. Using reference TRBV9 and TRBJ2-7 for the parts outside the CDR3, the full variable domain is DSGVTQTPKHLITATGQRVTLRCSPRSGDLSVYWYQQSLDQGLQFLIQYYNGEERAKGNILERFSAQQFPDLHSELNLSSLELGDSALYFCASSVGPSYEQYFGPGTRLTVT.

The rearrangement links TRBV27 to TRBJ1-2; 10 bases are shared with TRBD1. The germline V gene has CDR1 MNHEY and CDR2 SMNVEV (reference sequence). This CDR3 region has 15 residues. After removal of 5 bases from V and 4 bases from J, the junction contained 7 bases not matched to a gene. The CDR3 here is CASSPGTGVVYGYTF. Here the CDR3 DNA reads TGTGCCAGCAGTCCCGGGACAGGGGTTGTCTATGGCTACACCTTC.

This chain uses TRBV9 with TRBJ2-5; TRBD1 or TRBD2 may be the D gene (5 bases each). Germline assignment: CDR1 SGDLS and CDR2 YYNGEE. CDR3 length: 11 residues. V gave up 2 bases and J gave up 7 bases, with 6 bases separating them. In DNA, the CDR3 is TGTGCCAGCAGCGTTGGGGGGACCCAGTACTTC. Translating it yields CASSVGGTQYF.

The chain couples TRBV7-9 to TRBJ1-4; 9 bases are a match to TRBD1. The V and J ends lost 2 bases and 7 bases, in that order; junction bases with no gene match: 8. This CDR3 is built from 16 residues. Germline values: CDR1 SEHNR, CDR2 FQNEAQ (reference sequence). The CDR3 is CASSLTGGQYFEKLFF. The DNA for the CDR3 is TGTGCCAGCAGCTTAACAGGGGGCCAGTACTTTGAAAAACTGTTTTTT.